The entry below describes one T cell receptor (beta chain). Its target is unknown. Vbeta (60) and Jbeta (13) primers were used in the PCR. The data were produced by immunoSEQ multiplex PCR, yet TCRdb's version contains in-frame clones alone and is incomplete. The sample comprises fewer than 250,000 clones, 76% of which are singletons, and around 0.63% rests with the top ten. This specimen belongs to a study of cytomegalovirus exposure and HLA in healthy donors. Trimming stripped 6 bases from V and 0 bases from J, with 12 bases between. CDR1 MNHNS and CDR2 SASEGT come from the germline V gene. The CDR3 sequence is 15 residues long. Overall study findings and caveats: Per published reports, the classifier diagnosed cytomegalovirus status with high specificity and sensitivity. Reportedly, a later analysis found an Asian-associated ancestry cluster had fewer N-insertions than the roughly 700-donor mean. A later analysis reported that several of the most significant clusters appeared to be linked to common viral pathogens, among them Epstein-Barr virus.

Sequencing used PBMCs. The TCR was taken from a man aged 18 to 29 in good health and CMV-seronegative. The chain has TRBV6-1 and TRBJ2-1; tentative D call: TRBD1 (6 bases). The CDR3: CASSWTEGSYNEQFF. Written as DNA, the CDR3 is TGTGCCAGCAGCTGGACAGAGGGCTCCTACAATGAGCAGTTCTTC.